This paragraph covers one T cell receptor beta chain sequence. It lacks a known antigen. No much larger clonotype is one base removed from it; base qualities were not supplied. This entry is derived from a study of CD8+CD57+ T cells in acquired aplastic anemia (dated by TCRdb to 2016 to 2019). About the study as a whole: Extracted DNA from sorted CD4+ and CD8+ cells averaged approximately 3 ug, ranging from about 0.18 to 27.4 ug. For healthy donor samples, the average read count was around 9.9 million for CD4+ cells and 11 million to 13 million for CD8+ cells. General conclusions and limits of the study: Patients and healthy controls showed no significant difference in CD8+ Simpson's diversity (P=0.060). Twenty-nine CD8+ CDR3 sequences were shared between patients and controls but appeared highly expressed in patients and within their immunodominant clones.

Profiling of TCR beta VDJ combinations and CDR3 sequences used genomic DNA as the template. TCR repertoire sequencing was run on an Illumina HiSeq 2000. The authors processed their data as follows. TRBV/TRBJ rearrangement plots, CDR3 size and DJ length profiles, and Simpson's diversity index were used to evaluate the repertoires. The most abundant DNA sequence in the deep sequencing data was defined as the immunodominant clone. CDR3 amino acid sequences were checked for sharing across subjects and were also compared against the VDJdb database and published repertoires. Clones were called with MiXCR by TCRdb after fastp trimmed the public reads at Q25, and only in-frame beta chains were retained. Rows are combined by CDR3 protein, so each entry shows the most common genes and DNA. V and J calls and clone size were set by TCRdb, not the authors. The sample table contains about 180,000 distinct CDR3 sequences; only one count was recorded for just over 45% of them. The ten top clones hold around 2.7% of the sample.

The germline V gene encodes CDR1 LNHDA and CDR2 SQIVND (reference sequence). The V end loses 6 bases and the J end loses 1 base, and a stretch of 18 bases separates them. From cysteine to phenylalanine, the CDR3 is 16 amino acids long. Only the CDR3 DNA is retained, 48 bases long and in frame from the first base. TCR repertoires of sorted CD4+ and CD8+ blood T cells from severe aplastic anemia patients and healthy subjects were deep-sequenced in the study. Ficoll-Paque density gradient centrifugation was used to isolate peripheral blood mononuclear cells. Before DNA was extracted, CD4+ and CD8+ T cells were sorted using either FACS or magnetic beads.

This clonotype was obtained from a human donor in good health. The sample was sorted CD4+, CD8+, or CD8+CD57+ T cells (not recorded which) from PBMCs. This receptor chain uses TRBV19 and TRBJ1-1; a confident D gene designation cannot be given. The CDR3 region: CASSTVPRGGNTEAFF. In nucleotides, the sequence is TGTGCCAGTAGCACCGTGCCGCGGGGAGGGAACACTGAAGCTTTCTTT.